The source of this T cell receptor beta chain is a study of T-cell reconstitution after alpha-beta-depleted transplantation in children. Per the germline V gene, CDR1 is SGHAT and CDR2 is FQNNGV. The CDR3 has 16 amino acids. V shed 2 bases and J 5 bases; nucleotides not matched to a gene: 11. This clonotype was observed a handful of times. Its target is unknown. For TCRbeta, the library was prepared with unique molecular identifiers. TCRdb independently ran MiXCR on the PCR reads; one entry per CDR3 protein. This sample carries about 580,000 distinct CDR3 sequences, about 21% of them seen once, and the ten largest clones take around an eighth. Study outcomes and limitations: When one year had passed after transplant, most T-cell counts and diversity came from newly produced T cells. The study reportedly traced alpha-beta T cells about two months after transplant to several hundred expanded graft clones.

Sequenced material: PBMCs, mostly from graft donor cells, taken 360 days after TCRalphabeta/CD19-depleted stem cell transplant. The V gene is TRBV11-2, the J gene TRBJ2-5; 7 nucleotides agree with TRBD1. The source of this sequence is a boy under two years old who had a stem cell transplant for acute myeloid leukemia, so the T cells may come from the graft donor. The CDR3 is CASSLNRGSPVETQYF. As DNA, the CDR3 is TGTGCCAGCAGCTTAAACAGGGGCTCTCCAGTTGAGACCCAGTACTTC.